This is a list of T cell receptor beta chains from one sample in a study of blood T cell repertoires in COVID-19. Measured with immunoSEQ multiplex PCR; TCRdb has only the in-frame clones, and not every one. The table lists 85,000 to 110,000 clones, roughly 89% of them singletons. The sample taken for sequencing was peripheral blood. These receptor sequences come from a woman aged 80 or over in a cohort sampled during active COVID-19. CDR3s include the opening cysteine and the closing phenylalanine or tryptophan.

v_call cdr3_aa
TRBV19 CASSGGRGQETQYF
TRBV19 CASSIVFRTSGGPRQETQYF
TRBV28 CASRGGAVGANVLTF
TRBV4-1 CASRPGTSDTDTQYF
TRBV27 CAVRDTFYNEQFF
TRBV7-2 CASSLALGTSGSLGKNIQYF
TRBV3-1/TRBV3-2 CASSQRGQGGYEQYF
TRBV27 CASSLGGRVDEQFF
TRBV18 CASSPAGMSYEQYF
TRBV7-2 CASSPHGGREQYF
TRBV18 CASSPSPGQTYEQYF
TRBV5-1 CASSPDRGTDTQYF
TRBV3-1/TRBV3-2 CASSHGGTANTEAFF
TRBV25-1 CASRGIVSDTTYNEQFF
TRBV19 CAISGQSSGANVLTF
TRBV24-1 CATSDWGLAGGSNEQFF
TRBV15 CATSSPLGQGYGGYTF
TRBV24-1 CATSDYSGADTQYF
TRBV19 CASSRTGTVYEQYF
TRBV5-4 CASSAQQGADGNTIYF
TRBV5-1 CASSLVAGDGTDTQYF
TRBV5-1 CASSLAAGATNEKLFF
TRBV19 CASSIGGLGGSKETQYF
TRBV7-7 CASSLQFPGGGETQYF
TRBV10-3 CAISEGWISDGEQFF
TRBV4-2 CASSQAGQGNNQPQHF
TRBV5-8 CASTLRVGSSYNEQFF
TRBV30 CAWSVRGRAFF
TRBV6-2/TRBV6-3 CASSPLTGAEETQYF
TRBV11-1 CASSLVGGRATNEQFF
TRBV11-2 CASSPRGTSGDNEQFF
TRBV4-1 CASSQERAGPYEQYF
TRBV7-9 CASSPPGLAGGYEQYF
TRBV18 CASSPNRNEKLFF
TRBV19 CASSLGLAGGQTKTQYF
TRBV5-1 CASSLSGSGANVLTF
TRBV2 CASSGHARDTEAFF
TRBV7-3 CASSDAGAGPQHF
TRBV18 CASSPPGQAAYEQYF
TRBV24-1 CATSRGQGAYEQYF
TRBV11-2 CAAGGREWNTEAFF
TRBV20-1 CSASLLAGVYEQFF